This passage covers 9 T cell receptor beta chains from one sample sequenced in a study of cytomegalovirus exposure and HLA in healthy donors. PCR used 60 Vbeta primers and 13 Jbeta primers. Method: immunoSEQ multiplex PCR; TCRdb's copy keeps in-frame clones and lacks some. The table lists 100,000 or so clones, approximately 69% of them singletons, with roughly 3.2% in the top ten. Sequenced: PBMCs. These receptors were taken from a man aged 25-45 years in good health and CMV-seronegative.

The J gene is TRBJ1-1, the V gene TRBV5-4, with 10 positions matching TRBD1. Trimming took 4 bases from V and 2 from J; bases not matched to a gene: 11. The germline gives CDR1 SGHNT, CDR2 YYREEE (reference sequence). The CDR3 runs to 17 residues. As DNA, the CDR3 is TGTGCCAGCAGCCCCCCTTACGCGACAGGGGGCAACACTGAAGCTTTCTTT. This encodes CASSPPYATGGNTEAFF.

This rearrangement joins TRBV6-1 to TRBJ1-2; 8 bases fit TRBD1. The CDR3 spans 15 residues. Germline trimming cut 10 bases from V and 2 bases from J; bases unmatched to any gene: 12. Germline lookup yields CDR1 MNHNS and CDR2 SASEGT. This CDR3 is CAIAKGQGSNYGYTF. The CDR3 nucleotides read TGTGCCATCGCCAAAGGACAGGGCTCGAACTATGGCTACACCTTC.

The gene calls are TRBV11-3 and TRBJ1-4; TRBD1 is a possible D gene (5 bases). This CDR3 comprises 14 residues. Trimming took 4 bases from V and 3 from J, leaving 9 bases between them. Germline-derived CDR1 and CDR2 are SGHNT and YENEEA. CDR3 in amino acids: CASSSGRANEKLFF. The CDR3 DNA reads TGTGCCAGCAGCTCGGGCAGGGCTAATGAAAAACTGTTTTTT. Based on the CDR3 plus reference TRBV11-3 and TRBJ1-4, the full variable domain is EAGVVQSPRYKIIEKKQPVAFWCNPISGHNTLYWYLQNLGQGPELLIRYENEEAVDDSQLPKDRFSAERLKGVDSTLKIQPAELGDSAVYLCASSSGRANEKLFFGSGTQLSVL.

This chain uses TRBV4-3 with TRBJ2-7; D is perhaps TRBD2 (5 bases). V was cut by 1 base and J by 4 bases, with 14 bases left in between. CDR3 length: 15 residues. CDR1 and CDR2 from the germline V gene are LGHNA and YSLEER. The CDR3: CASSQGRSGPYEQYF. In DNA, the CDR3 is TGCGCCAGCAGCCAAGGAAGGAGCGGACCTTACGAGCAGTACTTC.

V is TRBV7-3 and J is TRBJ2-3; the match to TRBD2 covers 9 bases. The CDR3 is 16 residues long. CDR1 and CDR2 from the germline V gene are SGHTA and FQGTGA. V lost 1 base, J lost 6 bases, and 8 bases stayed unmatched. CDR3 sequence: CASSLIAGGPVDTQYF. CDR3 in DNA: TGTGCCAGCAGCTTAATTGCGGGAGGGCCCGTGGATACGCAGTATTTT.

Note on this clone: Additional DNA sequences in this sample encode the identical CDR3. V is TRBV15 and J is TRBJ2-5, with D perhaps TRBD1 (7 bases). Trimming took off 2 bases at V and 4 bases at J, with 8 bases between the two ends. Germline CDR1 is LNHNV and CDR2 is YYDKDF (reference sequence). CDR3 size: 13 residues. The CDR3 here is CATSRQGGETQYF. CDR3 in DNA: TGTGCCACCAGCAGACAGGGGGGAGAGACCCAGTACTTC.

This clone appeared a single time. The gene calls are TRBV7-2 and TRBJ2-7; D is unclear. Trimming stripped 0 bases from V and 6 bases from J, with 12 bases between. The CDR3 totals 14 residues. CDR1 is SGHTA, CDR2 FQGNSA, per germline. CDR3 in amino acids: CASSLAARPGEQYF. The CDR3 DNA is TGTGCCAGCAGCTTAGCTGCCCGTCCAGGCGAGCAGTACTTC.

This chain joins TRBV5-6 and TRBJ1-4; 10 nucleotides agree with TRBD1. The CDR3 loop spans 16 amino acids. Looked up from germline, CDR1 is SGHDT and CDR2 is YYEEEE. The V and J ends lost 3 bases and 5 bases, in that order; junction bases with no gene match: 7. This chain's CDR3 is CASSYRDRGSNEKLFF. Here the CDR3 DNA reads TGTGCCAGCAGCTACCGGGACAGGGGCTCAAATGAAAAACTGTTTTTT.

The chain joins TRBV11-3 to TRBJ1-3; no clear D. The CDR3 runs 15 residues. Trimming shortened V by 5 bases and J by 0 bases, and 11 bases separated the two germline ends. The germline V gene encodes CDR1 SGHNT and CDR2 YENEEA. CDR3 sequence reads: CASSLFLSSGNTIYF. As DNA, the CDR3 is TGTGCCAGCAGCCTGTTCCTGAGCTCTGGAAACACCATATATTTT. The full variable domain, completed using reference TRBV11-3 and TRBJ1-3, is EAGVVQSPRYKIIEKKQPVAFWCNPISGHNTLYWYLQNLGQGPELLIRYENEEAVDDSQLPKDRFSAERLKGVDSTLKIQPAELGDSAVYLCASSLFLSSGNTIYFGEGSWLTVV.